This paragraph reports one T cell receptor (beta chain). Its antigen is unidentified. V was pared by 6 bases and J by 1 base, with 7 bases of the junction left unmatched. CDR3 size: 15 residues. Germline CDR1 reads KGHSH; CDR2 reads LQKENI. Clones were read by immunoSEQ multiplex PCR, and TCRdb kept only the in-frame ones, dropping some. The table records over 130,000 clones, 94% of them present only once. This specimen belongs to a study of T cell responses to AZD1222 COVID-19 vaccine. The overall study: Samples with a second dose at about 4 or about 12 weeks were pooled together.

The study, taken as a whole, reports: After the peak T cell response, and only then, were repertoires sampled. Only 5 to 7 individuals given AZD1222 were seropositive at baseline.

The material was peripheral blood, obtained on day 0 of AZD1222 vaccination. This sequence was found in an adult in good health. The chain is built from TRBV18 and TRBJ1-1; 8 bases fit TRBD1. The CDR3 protein is CASSPIQGGNTEAFF. The CDR3 DNA is TGTGCCAGCTCGCCCATACAGGGGGGGAACACTGAAGCTTTCTTT. Variable domain in full (rest from reference TRBV18 and TRBJ1-1): NAGVMQNPRHLVRRRGQEARLRCSPMKGHSHVYWYRQLPEEGLKFMVYLQKENIIDESGMPKERFSAEFPKEGPSILRIQQVVRGDSAAYFCASSPIQGGNTEAFFGQGTRLTVV.